This T cell receptor (beta chain) was recovered during a study of blood T cell repertoires in COVID-19. The overall study: Both acute and convalescent COVID-19 samples were obtained from the United States, Italy and Spain. The cDNA or gDNA used as material had been derived from T cells, B-cell-depleted T cells, or PBMCs.

V shed 3 bases and J shed 2 bases, with 13 bases lying between them. Germline CDR1 is MNHEY and CDR2 is SMNVEV (reference sequence). The CDR3 is 15 amino acids. Per the authors' pipeline: Cell counts per sample came from amplifying reference gene primers. Assay used: immunoSEQ multiplex PCR; TCRdb lists only in-frame clones, some missing. Clonal size and the V and J genes are those of that table, whereas D and trimming came from the DNA. The sample records about 130,000 clones, about 74% being singletons. The Seattle patients joined while their infection was active and were tracked longitudinally afterward.

Sequencing used peripheral blood. The clonotype was recovered from an elderly man with COVID-19, enrolled during active disease. This chain joins TRBV27 and TRBJ2-5; perhaps TRBD2 as D (6 bases). CDR3 sequence reads: CASSFFLGGQETQYF. CDR3 nucleotide sequence: TGTGCCAGCAGTTTTTTCTTAGGAGGGCAAGAGACCCAGTACTTC.